The clone carrying this T cell receptor beta chain was seen repeatedly, ten times or more. The antigen is unknown. These data are taken from a study of glioma-infiltrating T cells. Study-wide background: Before surgery, glioma patients received dexamethasone for at most six days.

Amplification of TCR alpha and beta CDR3 regions from RNA used iRepertoire nested multiplex PCR. TCRdb recomputed calls from the multiplex PCR reads with MiXCR, one row per CDR3 protein. The sample lists about 380,000 distinct CDR3 sequences; around 38% were seen once. Trimming cost V 2 bases and J 8 bases, with 19 bases left between them. Germline V gene data show CDR1 as MNHEY and CDR2 as SVGEGT. CDR3 length: 16 residues. General study results and limits: Tissue and blood shared very few CDR3 sequences.

Sequencing used glioma tissue, nonneoplastic brain tissue, or PBMCs (not recorded which). V gene TRBV6-2 or TRBV6-3 combines with J gene TRBJ2-1, with D perhaps assigned TRBD1 or TRBD2 (5 bases each). The TCR comes from a human donor with low-grade glioma or glioblastoma, undergoing nonglioma brain surgery, or in good health (not recorded which). CDR3 nucleotides: TGTGCCAGCAGTTACAATGCCGGGACCCCTGTCCATGAGCAGTTCTTC. Protein product: CASSYNAGTPVHEQFF.